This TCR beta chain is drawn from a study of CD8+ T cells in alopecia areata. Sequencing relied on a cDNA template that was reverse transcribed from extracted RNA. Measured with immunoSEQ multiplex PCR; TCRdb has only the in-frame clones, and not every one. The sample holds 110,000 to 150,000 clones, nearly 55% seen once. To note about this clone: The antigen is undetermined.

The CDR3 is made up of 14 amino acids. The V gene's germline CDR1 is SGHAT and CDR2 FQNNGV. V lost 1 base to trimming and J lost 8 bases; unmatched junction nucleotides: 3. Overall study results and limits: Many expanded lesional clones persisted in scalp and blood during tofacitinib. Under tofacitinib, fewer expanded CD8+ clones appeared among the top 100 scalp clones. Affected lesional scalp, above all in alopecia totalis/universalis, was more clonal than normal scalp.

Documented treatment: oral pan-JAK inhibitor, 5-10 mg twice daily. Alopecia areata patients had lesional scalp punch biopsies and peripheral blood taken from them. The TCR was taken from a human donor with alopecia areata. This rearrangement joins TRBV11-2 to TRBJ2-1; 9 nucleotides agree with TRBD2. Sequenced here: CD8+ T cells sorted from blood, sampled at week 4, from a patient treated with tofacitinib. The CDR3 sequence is CASSLVAGVYEQFF. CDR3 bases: TGTGCCAGCAGCTTAGTAGCGGGGGTCTATGAGCAGTTCTTC. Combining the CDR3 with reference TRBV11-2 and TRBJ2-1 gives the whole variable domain EAGVAQSPRYKIIEKRQSVAFWCNPISGHATLYWYQQILGQGPKLLIQFQNNGVVDDSQLPKDRFSAERLKGVDSTLKIQPAKLEDSAVYLCASSLVAGVYEQFFGPGTRLTVL.